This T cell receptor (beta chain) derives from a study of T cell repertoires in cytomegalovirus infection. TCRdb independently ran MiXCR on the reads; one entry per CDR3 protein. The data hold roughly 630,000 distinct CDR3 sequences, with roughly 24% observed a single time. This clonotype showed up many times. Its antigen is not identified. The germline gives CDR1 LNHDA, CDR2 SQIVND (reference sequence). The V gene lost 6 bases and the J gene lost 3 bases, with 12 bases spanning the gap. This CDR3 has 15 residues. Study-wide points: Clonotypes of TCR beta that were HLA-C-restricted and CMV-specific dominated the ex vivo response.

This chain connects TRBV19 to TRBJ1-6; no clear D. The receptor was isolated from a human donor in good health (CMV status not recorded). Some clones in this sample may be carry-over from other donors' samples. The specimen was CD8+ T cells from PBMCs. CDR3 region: CASSIGQFYNSPLHF. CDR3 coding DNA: TGTGCCAGTAGCATCGGGCAGTTCTATAATTCACCCCTCCACTTT.